This T cell receptor (beta chain) is drawn from a study of T cells in tuberculosis. Trimming left V 2 bases short and J 0 bases short, with 11 bases between. The CDR3 spans 16 residues. Germline-derived CDR1 and CDR2 are MDHEN and SYDVKM. At study entry, adolescents had tuberculin skin tests and IGRA screening. This clone was picked up one time. Clones were sequenced by immunoSEQ multiplex PCR, and TCRdb holds only the in-frame ones, with some missing. Here the sample spans fewer than 35,000 clones, approximately 93% being singletons. The receptor was isolated from a donor aged 10 to 29 with latent tuberculosis or without tuberculosis infection. Sequences were obtained from PBMCs. The rearrangement joins TRBV28 to TRBJ1-5; D is ambiguous. In nucleotides, the CDR3 is TGTGCCAGCAGTTTACTGGACTGGAATAGCAATCAGCCCCAGCATTTT. Protein: CASSLLDWNSNQPQHF. Full variable domain (outside the CDR3, taken from reference TRBV28 and TRBJ1-5): DVKVTQSSRYLVKRTGEKVFLECVQDMDHENMFWYRQDPGLGLRLIYFSYDVKMKEKGDIPEGYSVSREKKERFSLILESASTNQTSMYLCASSLLDWNSNQPQHFGDGTRLSIL.